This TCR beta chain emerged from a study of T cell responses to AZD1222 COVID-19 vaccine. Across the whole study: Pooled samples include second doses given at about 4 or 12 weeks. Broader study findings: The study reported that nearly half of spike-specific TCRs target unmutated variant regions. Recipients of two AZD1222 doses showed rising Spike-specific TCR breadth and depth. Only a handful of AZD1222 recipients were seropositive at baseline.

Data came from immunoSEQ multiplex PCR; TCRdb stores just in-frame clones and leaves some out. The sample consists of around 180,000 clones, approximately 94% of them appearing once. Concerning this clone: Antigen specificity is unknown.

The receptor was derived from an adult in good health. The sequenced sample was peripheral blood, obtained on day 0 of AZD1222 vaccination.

CDR3: CASSFPGINTEAFF. CDR3 DNA sequence: TGTGCCAGCAGCTTCCCCGGTATAAACACTGAAGCTTTCTTT. The chain links TRBV13 to TRBJ1-1; D gene unclear. From germline, CDR1 is PRHDT and CDR2 FYEKMQ (reference sequence). The CDR3 length is 14 residues. V lost 3 bases and J lost 2, with 10 bases in between.